A selection of T cell receptor beta chains follows, all from one sample in a study of cytomegalovirus exposure and HLA in healthy donors. Only in-frame clones appear in the TCRdb table, and some are missing; sequencing was by immunoSEQ multiplex PCR. This sample has about 150,000 clones, with approximately 82% found just once. The source material was PBMCs. Receptors were obtained from a woman aged 45 to 65 in good health and CMV-seropositive. CDR3s include the opening cysteine and the closing phenylalanine or tryptophan. The order of the fields is clone size, V gene, D gene, J gene, CDR3 DNA, CDR3 protein. A D gene is named only where the DNA matches it firmly. A clone size is listed for some rows: how often the clone was seen (once, few, many), or a class if it is expanded.

clone size: -; V gene: TRBV29-1; D gene: TRBD1; J gene: TRBJ1-4; CDR3 DNA: TGCAGCGTTGCACAAACCGGGACAGGGAATGAAAAACTGTTTTTT; CDR3 protein: CSVAQTGTGNEKLFF
clone size: once; V gene: TRBV9; D gene: TRBD2; J gene: TRBJ2-4; CDR3 DNA: TGTGCCAGCAGCCCCACTAGCGGGGGGGCAAAAAACATTCAGTACTTC; CDR3 protein: CASSPTSGGAKNIQYF
clone size: few; V gene: TRBV12-5; D gene: -; J gene: TRBJ1-6; CDR3 DNA: TGTGCTAGTGGTTTGGGGACAGCTTTCGATAATTCACCCCTCCACTTT; CDR3 protein: CASGLGTAFDNSPLHF
clone size: -; V gene: TRBV2; D gene: TRBD1; J gene: TRBJ1-1; CDR3 DNA: TGTGCCAGCAGTGAGGGGACAGGGGCTGAAGCTTTCTTT; CDR3 protein: CASSEGTGAEAFF
clone size: -; V gene: TRBV29-1; D gene: TRBD1; J gene: TRBJ2-1; CDR3 DNA: TGCAGCGTCCGGGACAGAGTGTCCTACAATGAGCAGTTCTTC; CDR3 protein: CSVRDRVSYNEQFF
clone size: -; V gene: TRBV15; D gene: TRBD1; J gene: TRBJ1-1; CDR3 DNA: TGTGCCACCACCTACAGGGGGCTAGGCACTGAAGCTTTCTTT; CDR3 protein: CATTYRGLGTEAFF
clone size: -; V gene: TRBV5-4; D gene: -; J gene: TRBJ2-3; CDR3 DNA: TGTGCCAGCAGCTTCGAGAGCACAGATACGCAGTATTTT; CDR3 protein: CASSFESTDTQYF
clone size: -; V gene: TRBV10-3; D gene: -; J gene: TRBJ2-7; CDR3 DNA: -; CDR3 protein: CAIWAAGILYF
clone size: -; V gene: TRBV12-5; D gene: TRBD1; J gene: TRBJ1-3; CDR3 DNA: TGTGCTAGTGGTCCTGGACAGGGAGGAAACACCATATATTTT; CDR3 protein: CASGPGQGGNTIYF
clone size: -; V gene: TRBV4-1; D gene: TRBD1; J gene: TRBJ1-3; CDR3 DNA: TGCGCCAGCAGCCAGGGACAGGAAGGAAACACCATATATTTT; CDR3 protein: CASSQGQEGNTIYF
clone size: -; V gene: TRBV11-3; D gene: -; J gene: TRBJ1-1; CDR3 DNA: TGTGCCAGCAGCTTAGGAGAAGGGGGGGCGCCCGCTTTCTTT; CDR3 protein: CASSLGEGGAPAFF
clone size: -; V gene: TRBV6-1; D gene: TRBD2; J gene: TRBJ2-1; CDR3 DNA: TGTGCCAGCAGTGACACTGGGGGGGGTCTGGGCAATGAGCAGTTCTTC; CDR3 protein: CASSDTGGGLGNEQFF
clone size: -; V gene: TRBV19; D gene: TRBD2; J gene: TRBJ2-1; CDR3 DNA: TGTGCCAGTAGAGATGCGGGGGAAGGTATTAGAGGAAATGAGCAGTTCTTC; CDR3 protein: CASRDAGEGIRGNEQFF
clone size: -; V gene: TRBV11-2; D gene: -; J gene: TRBJ1-1; CDR3 DNA: TGTGCCAGCAGCTCCATCTCCGGGGGTAGGGGTGAAGCTTTCTTT; CDR3 protein: CASSSISGGRGEAFF